This T cell receptor (beta chain) was obtained from a study of radiation and T cells in renal cell carcinoma. In regard to this clone: Its antigen is undetermined.

Study findings and constraints: Top tumor clonotypes rose in blood 2 weeks post-radiation, then contracted.

The table came from immunoSEQ multiplex PCR; TCRdb's copy has only in-frame clones and leaves some out. Of 100,000 or so clones in the sample, less than 90% were seen once. This sample's time point: baseline pretreatment blood. Treatment noted: 15 Gy SBRT to primary tumor, nephrectomy 4 weeks later. This CDR3 has 15 residues. CDR1 and CDR2 from the germline V gene are MNHNS and SASEGT. V was pared by 6 bases and J by 5 bases, with 19 bases between. Sequenced here: blood, sampled from a patient whose treatment included radiotherapy and nephrectomy. The sequence was obtained from a man aged 45-60 years with renal cell carcinoma. The chain combines TRBV6-1 with TRBJ2-5; D unresolved. CDR3 sequence: CASSGVNPPSETQYF. For the CDR3, the DNA is TGTGCCAGCAGCGGTGTAAACCCCCCAAGTGAGACCCAGTACTTC.